The sequence of this T cell receptor (beta chain) was determined in a study of blood T cell repertoires in COVID-19. CDR3 length: 15 residues. Germline CDR1 is MGHRA and CDR2 is YSYEKL. With 3 bases removed from V and 5 bases from J, the gap between germline ends came to 15 bases. Sequenced by immunoSEQ multiplex PCR; TCRdb stores in-frame clones only, minus some. The sample yields about 81,000 clones, 75% to 95% seen once. The sample consisted of peripheral blood. The receptor was isolated from a woman aged 50 to 60 in a cohort sampled during active COVID-19. The rearrangement joins TRBV4-1 to TRBJ2-3; D perhaps matches TRBD2 (6 bases). The CDR3 sequence: CASSHGGTILDTQYF. The CDR3 DNA is TGCGCCAGCAGCCATGGGGGGACCATCTTAGATACGCAGTATTTT.